The clone carrying this T cell receptor beta chain showed up many times. Its target is unknown. This record comes from a study of T cells in Graves' hyperthyroidism and ophthalmopathy. Germline V gene lookup returns CDR1 SGHTA and CDR2 FQGNSA. CDR3 length equals 13 residues. V lost 1 base and J lost 5, with 9 bases in between. There were TCR beta CDR3 regions amplified from RNA transcripts. First-round RT-PCR of the TCR CDR3 relied on the HTBI primer set. MiXCR was run by TCRdb on the multiplex PCR reads, yielding one entry per CDR3 protein. Among hundreds of thousands of distinct CDR3 sequences listed, approximately 15% were seen once. Calling Graves' hyperthyroidism stable meant ophthalmopathy did not progress within 18 months. Regarding the study as a whole: Before onset, ophthalmopathy was predicted by the model a median roughly 6.8 months earlier.

The chain couples TRBV7-2 to TRBJ2-7, with D hard to call. The sequencing input was blood. This receptor was identified in a woman aged 18-29 years with Graves' hyperthyroidism. The DNA of the CDR3 is TGTGCCAGCAGCTTAGGCGCCCGGGACGAGCAGTACTTC. It codes for CASSLGARDEQYF.